The 23 T cell receptor beta chains below come from one sample, sequenced in a study of vaccination and CD4 T cells after COVID-19. Treatment reported: roughly ten-day PBMC culture with coronavirus spike peptide pools or control peptides (ViraFEST assay). Investigators obtained the unexposed donor's CD4+ T cells before the COVID-19 pandemic (2011-2018). Antigens for these TCRs are unknown. Cultured CD4+ T-cell DNA underwent Oncomine TCR Beta short-read sequencing. Extraction of genomic DNA was performed on cultured CD4+ T cells. TCRdb called the PCR reads again in MiXCR, with one record for every CDR3 protein. The sample holds thousands of distinct CDR3 sequences, roughly 30% seen once. The material sequenced was CD4+ T cells from blood, cultured in vitro. The receptors derive from a human donor in good health.

This clonotype was seen a handful of times. The J gene is TRBJ2-5, the V gene TRBV28; 9 bases agree with TRBD1. From germline, CDR1 is MDHEN and CDR2 SYDVKM. This CDR3 is built from 13 residues. The CDR3 sequence: CAGGTGYQETQYF. DNA of the CDR3: TGTGCAGGCGGGACAGGGTACCAAGAGACCCAGTACTTC.

This clonotype counts as medium-sized. The CDR3 reads CASSTGTGYNQPQHF. For the CDR3, the DNA is TGTGCCAGTAGTACCGGGACAGGGTACAATCAGCCCCAGCATTTT. The chain joins TRBV19 to TRBJ1-5, with 9 bases fitting TRBD1. V lost 4 bases to trimming and J lost 3 bases; unmatched junction nucleotides: 4. The germline gives CDR1 LNHDA, CDR2 SQIVND (reference sequence). The CDR3 runs to 15 residues.

This clonotype was counted once. This chain joins TRBV18 and TRBJ2-6; unclear D gene. V dropped 2 bases and J dropped 2 bases, with 13 bases sitting between them. The CDR3 sequence is 17 residues long. Per germline, CDR1 KGHSH and CDR2 LQKENI. Here the CDR3 reads CASSPSNGNPGANVLTF. The CDR3 nucleotides are TGTGCCAGCTCACCATCGAATGGGAATCCTGGGGCCAACGTCCTGACTTTC.

This clonotype was found a few times. This chain uses TRBV11-3 with TRBJ2-6; D possibly corresponds to TRBD1 (5 bases). V was cut by 5 bases and J by 0 bases, with 8 bases left in between. This CDR3 has 15 amino acids. Germline V gene sequence: CDR1 SGHNT, CDR2 YENEEA. Written as DNA, the CDR3 is TGTGCCAGCAGCCCCACAGGCTCTGGGGCCAACGTCCTGACTTTC. Protein sequence: CASSPTGSGANVLTF.

The gene calls are TRBV27 and TRBJ2-7; TRBD2 agrees at 14 bases. The germline V gene encodes CDR1 MNHEY and CDR2 SMNVEV (reference sequence). The CDR3 covers 17 residues. Germline trimming cut 3 bases from V and 2 bases from J; bases unmatched to any gene: 6. CDR3 protein: CASSFGLAGGIAYEQYF. The CDR3 DNA sequence: TGTGCCAGCAGTTTCGGACTAGCGGGAGGTATCGCCTACGAGCAGTACTTC.

The chain uses TRBV2 and TRBJ2-2; 10 bases fit TRBD2. J was trimmed by 0 bases and V by 4 bases; bases with no gene match: 2. The CDR3 has 16 residues. CDR1 and CDR2 (germline): SNHLY, FYNNEI. CDR3 in amino acids: CASSVAGGTNTGELFF. DNA of the CDR3: TGTGCCAGCAGTGTAGCGGGGGGTACGAACACCGGGGAGCTGTTTTTT. Filled out from reference TRBV2 and TRBJ2-2, the complete variable domain reads EPEVTQTPSHQVTQMGQEVILRCVPISNHLYFYWYRQILGQKVEFLVSFYNNEISEKSEIFDDQFSVERPDGSNFTLKIRSTKLEDSAMYFCASSVAGGTNTGELFFGEGSRLTVL.

The table lists this clonotype with a few counts. The chain is built from TRBV7-6 and TRBJ2-1; TRBD2 matches at 8 bases. From germline, CDR1 is SGHVS and CDR2 FNYEAQ. V gave up 3 bases and J gave up 6 bases; unmatched junction bases: 22. The CDR3 consists of 20 residues. The CDR3 bases are TGTGCCAGCAGCTTTTCTCTCCCTCCCTGGGTTGTTAGCGGGACCAATGAGCAGTTCTTC. Its translation is CASSFSLPPWVVSGTNEQFF.

The CDR3, as DNA: TGTGCCAGCAGCTTAGGACTAGCGGGAGGCAAAACCAAAAACATTCAGTACTTC. It codes for CASSLGLAGGKTKNIQYF. The chain uses TRBV7-9 and TRBJ2-4; TRBD2 aligns across 13 bases. V lost 1 base to trimming and J lost 2 bases; unmatched junction nucleotides: 5. This CDR3 spans 18 amino acids. Germline V gene sequence: CDR1 SEHNR, CDR2 FQNEAQ (reference sequence).

V gene TRBV2 combines with J gene TRBJ2-3, with 13 bases lining up with TRBD2. Germline lookup yields CDR1 SNHLY and CDR2 FYNNEI. The CDR3 is 17 residues long. The J segment lost 0 bases and the V segment lost 7 bases, leaving 7 bases of the junction unmatched. CDR3: CASIAGTSGKSTDTQYF. DNA of the CDR3: TGTGCCAGCATTGCGGGGACTAGCGGGAAGAGCACAGATACGCAGTATTTT.

The chain recombines TRBV25-1 with TRBJ2-7, with D perhaps matching TRBD1 (5 bases). V was pared by 11 bases and J by 4 bases, with 15 bases between. The germline CDR1 and CDR2 sequences are MGHDK and SYGVNS. The CDR3 loop spans 12 amino acids. The CDR3 is CAQKRQLYEQYF. CDR3 nucleotide sequence: TGTGCCCAAAAACGACAGCTATACGAGCAGTACTTC.

The chain has TRBV9 and TRBJ2-1; 9 positions agree with TRBD2. This CDR3 has 15 residues. V gave up 4 bases and J gave up 6 bases; unmatched junction bases: 8. CDR1 and CDR2 (germline): SGDLS, YYNGEE. CDR3 sequence (DNA): TGTGCCAGCAGCTACCGACTAGCGGTATTCAATGAGCAGTTCTTC. Residues: CASSYRLAVFNEQFF.

This clonotype was found a few times. The chain uses TRBV7-9 and TRBJ2-7; unclear D gene. Trimming stripped 5 bases from V and 3 bases from J, with 17 bases between. CDR1 and CDR2 (germline): SEHNR, FQNEAQ (reference sequence). This CDR3 is 15 amino acids long. The CDR3 DNA sequence: TGTGCCAGCAGCCCAAGTCAGATCTATGACTACGAGCAGTACTTC. Translated, it gives CASSPSQIYDYEQYF.

The chain is built from TRBV7-9 and TRBJ2-1, with 8 bases fitting TRBD2. The CDR3 runs to 14 residues. Germline lookup yields CDR1 SEHNR and CDR2 FQNEAQ (reference sequence). V dropped 5 bases and J dropped 5; count of bases not matched to a gene: 5. CDR3 in DNA: TGTGCCAGCAGCCCCCGGCGGGGGGACAATGAGCAGTTCTTC. It specifies CASSPRRGDNEQFF.

The genes are TRBV6-1 and TRBJ1-1; 8 positions match TRBD1. Germline V gene data show CDR1 as MNHNS and CDR2 as SASEGT. The CDR3 length is 12 residues. J lost 8 bases, V lost 10 bases, and 9 bases had no gene match. CDR3 nucleotides: TGTGCCACCTCGACAGGGGCTACCGAAGCTTTCTTT. Protein sequence: CATSTGATEAFF.

This chain connects TRBV7-9 to TRBJ1-1, with D possibly matching TRBD1 (5 bases). V lost 5 bases to trimming and J lost 8 bases, with 18 bases between them. The germline gives CDR1 SEHNR, CDR2 FQNEAQ (reference sequence). This CDR3 comprises 14 residues. CDR3 sequence: CASSLTQGRGEAFF. CDR3 DNA: TGTGCCAGCAGCCTGACGCAGGGCCGGGGGGAAGCTTTCTTT.

The J gene is TRBJ2-3, the V gene TRBV30; 9 bases agree with TRBD1. CDR3 length: 16 amino acids. The germline CDR1 and CDR2 sequences are GTSNPN and SVGIG (reference sequence). Unmatched junction bases numbered 6, after V lost 0 bases and J lost 2 bases. This chain's CDR3 is CAWSVPDRGNTDTQYF. The DNA for the CDR3 is TGTGCCTGGAGTGTTCCGGACAGGGGCAACACAGATACGCAGTATTTT.

CDR3 DNA sequence: TGTGCCAGTAGCCCTGCCAGGATCTTTAACACTGAAGCTTTCTTT. Its protein product is CASSPARIFNTEAFF. This rearrangement joins TRBV19 to TRBJ1-1; D is unclear. CDR3 length equals 15 residues. V was cut by 6 bases and J by 2 bases, with 16 bases left in between. Germline V gene data show CDR1 as LNHDA and CDR2 as SQIVND (reference sequence).

Only a few counts were recorded for this clonotype. As DNA, the CDR3 is TGCAGTGCCAGCCCCACGTGGAGCACTGAAGCTTTCTTT. Amino acid sequence: CSASPTWSTEAFF. The J gene is TRBJ1-1, the V gene TRBV20-1; no firm D call. The CDR3 sequence is 13 residues long. Germline V gene data show CDR1 as DFQATT and CDR2 as SNEGSKA (reference sequence). Trimming shortened V by 6 bases and J by 4 bases, and 15 bases separated the two germline ends.

The chain carries TRBV19 and TRBJ2-1; D call uncertain. CDR1 LNHDA and CDR2 SQIVND come from the germline V gene (reference sequence). V was cut by 3 bases and J by 2 bases, with 11 bases left in between. CDR3 length: 15 residues. The CDR3 region is CASSIPSRTYNEQFF. The CDR3 DNA reads as TGTGCCAGTAGTATCCCGTCCAGGACCTACAATGAGCAGTTCTTC.

This chain joins TRBV5-1 and TRBJ1-1, with TRBD1 matching 9 bases. Per the germline V gene, CDR1 is SGHRS and CDR2 is YFSETQ. V dropped 4 bases and J dropped 4; count of bases not matched to a gene: 8. This CDR3 contains 15 residues. The CDR3 DNA reads as TGCGCCAGCAGCCAAGGACAGGGGTTAGGCACTGAAGCTTTCTTT. Its protein product is CASSQGQGLGTEAFF.

The table lists this clonotype with a few counts. V usage is TRBV28 and J usage is TRBJ2-7; D is possibly TRBD1 or TRBD2 (6 bases each). The CDR3 spans 11 residues. V lost 5 bases and J 13 bases, leaving 15 bases between the germline ends. CDR1 MDHEN and CDR2 SYDVKM come from the germline V gene. The DNA for the CDR3 is TGTGCCAGCAGTCAAAGCCGGGGGCCCTACTTC. It codes for CASSQSRGPYF.

This clonotype came up a few times. The V call is TRBV21-1, the J call TRBJ2-7; the table's TRBD2 call for D was not verified on the DNA. TRBV21-1 is a known pseudogene. There are 19 residues in the CDR3. CDR3 DNA: TGTGCCATCCCAGATGGGACTAGCGTGCTAGCGGGAGGGTACAACGAGCAGTACTTC. Translated: CAIPDGTSVLAGGYNEQYF.

The J gene is TRBJ2-1, the V gene TRBV27; 8 bases fit TRBD1. The CDR3 has 14 residues. Germline CDR1 MNHEY, CDR2 SMNVEV (reference sequence). V lost 5 bases and J lost 4; bases outside the gene matches: 4. The CDR3 DNA is TGTGCCAGCAGTCCTTGGGACAGGTACAATGAGCAGTTCTTC. Its translation: CASSPWDRYNEQFF.